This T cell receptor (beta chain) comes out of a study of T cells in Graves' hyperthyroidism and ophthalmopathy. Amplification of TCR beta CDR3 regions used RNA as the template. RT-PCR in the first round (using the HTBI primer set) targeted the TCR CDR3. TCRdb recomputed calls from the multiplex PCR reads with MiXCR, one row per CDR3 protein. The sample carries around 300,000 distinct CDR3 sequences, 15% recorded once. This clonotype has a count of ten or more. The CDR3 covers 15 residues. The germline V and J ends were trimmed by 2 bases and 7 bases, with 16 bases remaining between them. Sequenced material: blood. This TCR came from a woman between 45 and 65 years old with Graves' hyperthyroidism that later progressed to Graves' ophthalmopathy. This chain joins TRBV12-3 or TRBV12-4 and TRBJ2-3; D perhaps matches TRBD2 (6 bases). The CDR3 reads CASSLNAGPEYTQYF. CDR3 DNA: TGTGCCAGCAGTTTAAACGCGGGGCCGGAATATACGCAGTATTTT.